This T cell receptor beta chain emerged from a study of control samples from healthy donors and cancer patients (dated by TCRdb to about 2020). V is pared back by 2 bases and J by 3 bases, with 11 bases lying between the germline termini. From the cysteine up to the phenylalanine, the CDR3 has a length of 14 residues. Here the CDR3 DNA is all that survives: 42 bases in frame from base 1. The germline V gene sets CDR1 to SGHAT and CDR2 to FQNNGV. With regard to this clone: Its antigen has not been determined. Per-nucleotide qualities are absent, and no much larger clonotype sits a single base away.

The library was prepared using the immunoSEQ multiplex PCR assay. The source is immuneACCESS, and TCRdb retained only in-frame sequences with V and J called. Part of the clones is not carried over; for the studies checked, unresolved V genes explain less than half of this, and the remainder is unexplained. The table for this sample lists under 150,000 clones; roughly 89% of them were counted only once. Over 4% of the sample belongs to the ten largest clones. Sequenced sample: blood. Recombination joined TRBV11-2 with TRBJ2-7; possibly the D gene is TRBD2, per 5 matching bases. This clonotype was obtained from a man aged 30 to 45 in good health. At the DNA level, the sequence is TGTGCCAGCAGCTTACTCCCGGGGTACTACGAGCAGTACTTC. Its coded protein is CASSLLPGYYEQYF.